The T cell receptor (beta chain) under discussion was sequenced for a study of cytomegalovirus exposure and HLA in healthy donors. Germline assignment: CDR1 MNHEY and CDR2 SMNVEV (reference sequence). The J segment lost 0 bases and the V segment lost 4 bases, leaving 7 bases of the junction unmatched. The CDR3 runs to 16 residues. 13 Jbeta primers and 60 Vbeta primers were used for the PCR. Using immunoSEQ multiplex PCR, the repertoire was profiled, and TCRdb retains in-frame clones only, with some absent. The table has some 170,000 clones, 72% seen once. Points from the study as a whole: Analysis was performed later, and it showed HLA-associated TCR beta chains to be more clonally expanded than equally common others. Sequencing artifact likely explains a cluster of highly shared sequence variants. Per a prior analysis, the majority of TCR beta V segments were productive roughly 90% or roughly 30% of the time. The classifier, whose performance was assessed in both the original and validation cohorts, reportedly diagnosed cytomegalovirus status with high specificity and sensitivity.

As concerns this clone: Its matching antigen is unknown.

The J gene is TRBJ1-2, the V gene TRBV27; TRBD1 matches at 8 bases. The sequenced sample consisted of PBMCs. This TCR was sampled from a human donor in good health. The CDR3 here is CASSWTGTSTNYGYTF. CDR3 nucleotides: TGTGCCAGCAGTTGGACAGGGACCTCCACTAACTATGGCTACACCTTC.